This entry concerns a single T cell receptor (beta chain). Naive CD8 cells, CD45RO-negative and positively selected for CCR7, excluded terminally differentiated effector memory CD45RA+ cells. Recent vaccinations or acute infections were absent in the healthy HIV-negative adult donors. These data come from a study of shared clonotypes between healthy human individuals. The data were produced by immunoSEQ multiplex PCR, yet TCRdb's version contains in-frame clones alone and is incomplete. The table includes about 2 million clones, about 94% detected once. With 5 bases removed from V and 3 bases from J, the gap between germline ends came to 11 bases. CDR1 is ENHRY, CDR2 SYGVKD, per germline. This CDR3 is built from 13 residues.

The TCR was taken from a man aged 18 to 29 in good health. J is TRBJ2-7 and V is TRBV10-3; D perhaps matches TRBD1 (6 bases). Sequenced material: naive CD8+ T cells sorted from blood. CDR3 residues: CAISPGEYYEQYF. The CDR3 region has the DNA TGTGCCATCAGTCCAGGGGAATACTACGAGCAGTACTTC.